Below, one TCR beta chain is given with its context. It has no known antigen specificity. Per-nucleotide qualities are absent, and no much larger clonotype sits a single base away. TCRbeta CDR3 regions were amplified from genomic DNA by means of the immunoSEQ Assay, a bias-controlled multiplex PCR. The study's processing was this. The number of nucleated cells in each sample was estimated by amplification of reference gene primers within the assay. Sequence reads were collapsed and filtered to measure the absolute abundance of every unique TCRbeta CDR3 rearrangement. For each sample, productive Simpson clonality was calculated as the square root of Simpson's diversity index across productive rearrangements. In TCRdb, the immuneACCESS table is reduced to in-frame sequences with V and J assigned. These tables do not hold every clone; where another copy was compared, an unresolved V gene accounts for under half, and the others remain unexplained. Clone size and V and J calls were adopted from that table, with D and trimming inferred from the DNA. This sample gives about 270,000 clones in total; roughly 85% of them show up just once. The top ten clonotypes cover approximately 3.1% of the sample.

This sample is drawn from a study of blood T cell repertoires in COVID-19 (TCRdb year 2020). With regard to the full study: Samples covering the acute and convalescent phases of COVID-19 were provided by collaborators in the United States, Italy and Spain. Sample metadata almost always included a de-identified subject ID, COVID-19 status, age in years and sex. HLA class I and class II types, where available, came from metadata supplied by the sample provider rather than from assay-based typing. Samples were obtained from the ongoing ImmuneRACE study (first 160 participants) and from 1,254 subjects provided by 6 global collaborators. The dataset comprised deeply sampled blood TCRbeta repertoires from subjects exposed to, actively infected with, or recovered from COVID-19. The repertoires were released in a freely available public database meant as a resource for research on the immune response to SARS-CoV-2. The prospective study material was composed of cDNA or gDNA derived from T cells, B-cell-depleted T cells, or PBMCs. Broader findings and caveats from the paper: The amount of clinical and demographic metadata varied by source and participant and was provided uncurated.

Collaborating institutions collected whole blood in K2EDTA tubes following their own protocols. For TCRbeta analysis, collaborators shipped samples in one of three forms: frozen whole blood, isolated PBMCs, or DNA extracted from either of those sample types. The material sequenced was peripheral blood. The sequence was obtained from a young woman with acute or convalescent COVID-19.

The nucleotide sequence reads TGTGCTACGCGGGCCACAACTTACAATGAGCAGTTCTTC. This sequence encodes CATRATTYNEQFF. Recombination connected TRBV12-3 or TRBV12-4 to TRBJ2-1; TRBD2 is a possible D gene, resting on 5 matching bases. Inclusive of the bounding cysteine and phenylalanine, the CDR3 is 13 residues long. Kept here is only the CDR3 DNA, which spans 39 bases and is read in frame from base 1.